This TCR beta chain is drawn from a study of T cells in Graves' hyperthyroidism and ophthalmopathy. Study overall: Blood was drawn when the patient was first diagnosed and still untreated. General observations from the study: Researchers found most expanded thyroid clonotypes above 0.001 in blood as well. The model anticipated ophthalmopathy a median around six months pre-onset.

For this clonotype: What it recognizes is unknown.

Uncontrolled infections, other autoimmune diseases, pregnancy or lactation led to exclusion of patients. The CDR3 contains 17 residues. J gave up 3 bases and V 5 bases, and 13 bases lay outside the gene matches. Germline V gives CDR1 SGDLS, CDR2 YYNGEE. From RNA transcripts, TCR beta CDR3 regions were amplified. HTBI primers drove first-round RT-PCR of the TCR CDR3. TCRdb re-called the multiplex PCR reads with MiXCR, one entry per CDR3 protein. The sample lists hundreds of thousands of distinct CDR3 sequences; 20% to 25% were seen once. This TCR derives from a man younger than 45 with Graves' ophthalmopathy. Material for sequencing was blood. The J gene is TRBJ2-1, the V gene TRBV9, with 8 bases that match TRBD2. As DNA, the CDR3 is TGTGCCAGCAGTGTTAACGAGCGGGAGTCCAGCTACAATGAGCAGTTCTTC. Its protein product is CASSVNERESSYNEQFF.